This T cell receptor (beta chain) was recorded in a study of regulatory T cells in long-lasting Graves disease. General study points: The study found TRBV28, TRBJ1-2 and TRBJ2-5 favored in persistent disease. Authors noted too few samples as a limitation.

Time point here: persistent/refractory GD, antithyroid drugs over 5 years with positive TRAb. Construction of the TCR library relied on RNA isolated from PBMCs. All patients originated from an endocrinology department located in Xi'an, China. This clonotype occurred many times. What it binds is not known. The V gene's germline CDR1 is MDHEN and CDR2 SYDVKM. The CDR3 covers 15 residues. V was shortened by 3 bases and J by 6 bases, with 18 bases between the two germline ends. Arm-PCR with iRepertoire HTBI primers amplified the CDR3 regions for these TCR beta libraries. Via MiXCR, TCRdb re-called the multiplex PCR reads, giving one row per CDR3 protein. The sample shows hundreds of thousands of distinct CDR3 sequences, around a fifth of them seen only once.

The genes are TRBV28 and TRBJ2-7; perhaps TRBD1 as D (6 bases). The sequence derives from a female donor with Graves disease. Sequenced material: peripheral blood mononuclear cells (PBMCs), taken when the disease was refractory, from a patient treated with antithyroid drugs. CDR3 bases: TGTGCCAGCAGTTTCCGGGCCACAGGGATTTCCGAGCAGTACTTC. This codes for CASSFRATGISEQYF.